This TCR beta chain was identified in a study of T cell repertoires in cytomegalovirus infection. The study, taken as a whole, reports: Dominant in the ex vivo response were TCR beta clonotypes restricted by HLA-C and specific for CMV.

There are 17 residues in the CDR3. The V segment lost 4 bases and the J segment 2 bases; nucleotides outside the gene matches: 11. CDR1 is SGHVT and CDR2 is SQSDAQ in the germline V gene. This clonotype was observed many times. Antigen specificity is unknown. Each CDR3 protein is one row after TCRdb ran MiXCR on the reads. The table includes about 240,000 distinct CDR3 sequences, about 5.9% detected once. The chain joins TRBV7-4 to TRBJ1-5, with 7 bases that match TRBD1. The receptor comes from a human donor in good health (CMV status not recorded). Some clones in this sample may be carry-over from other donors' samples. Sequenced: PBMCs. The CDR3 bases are TGTGCCAGCAGCTCCTGTGGGGTTACAGGGGGCAATCAGCCCCAGCATTTT. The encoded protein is CASSSCGVTGGNQPQHF.